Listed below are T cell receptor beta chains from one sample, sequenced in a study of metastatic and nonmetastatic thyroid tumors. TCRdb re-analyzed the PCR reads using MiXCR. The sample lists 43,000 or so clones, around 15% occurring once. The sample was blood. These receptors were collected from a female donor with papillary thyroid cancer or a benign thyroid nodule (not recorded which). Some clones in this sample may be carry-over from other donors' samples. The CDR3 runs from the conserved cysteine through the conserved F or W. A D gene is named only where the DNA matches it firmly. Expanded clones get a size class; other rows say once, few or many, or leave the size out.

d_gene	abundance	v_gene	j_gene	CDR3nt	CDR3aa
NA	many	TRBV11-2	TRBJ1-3	TGTGCCAGCAGCCCGGGATTGCGAAACACCATATATTTT	CASSPGLRNTIYF
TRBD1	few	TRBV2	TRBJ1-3	TGTGCCAGCAGTGAAGGGGGACAGGGTGGCACCATATATTTT	CASSEGGQGGTIYF
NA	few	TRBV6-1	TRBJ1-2	TGTGCCAGCACCCCCAATCGATATGGGAACTATGGCTACACCTTC	CASTPNRYGNYGYTF
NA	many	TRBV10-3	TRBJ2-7	TGTGCCATCGGGGGGGCGTACTCCTACGAGCAGTACTTC	CAIGGAYSYEQYF
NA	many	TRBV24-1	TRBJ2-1	TGTGCCACCAGTCGGACAGCGGGCAGGGGGGATGAGCAGTTCTTC	CATSRTAGRGDEQFF
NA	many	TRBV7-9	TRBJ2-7	TGTGCCAGCAGAAAAGGGGGGCCAGGAAGCGAGCAGTACTTC	CASRKGGPGSEQYF
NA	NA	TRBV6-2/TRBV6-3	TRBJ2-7	TGTGCCAGCAGTTCCTATAGCGGAGGGGTCTACGAGCAGTACTTC	CASSSYSGGVYEQYF
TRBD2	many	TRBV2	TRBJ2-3	TGTGCCAGCAGTGAAAGGATAACTAGCGGTACAGATACGCAGTATTTT	CASSERITSGTDTQYF
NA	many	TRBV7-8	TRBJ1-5	TGTGCCAGCAGCTTAAGGTTGTCAAGTGAACAGCCCCAGCATTTT	CASSLRLSSEQPQHF
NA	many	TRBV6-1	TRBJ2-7	TGTGCCAGCAGTGACCGGGACCTGGTCAGTTACGAGCAGTACTTC	CASSDRDLVSYEQYF
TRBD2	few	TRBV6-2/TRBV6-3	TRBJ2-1	TGTGCCAGCCTACCGGGACTAGCGACAACCTACAATGAGCAGTTCTTC	CASLPGLATTYNEQFF
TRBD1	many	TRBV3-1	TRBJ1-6	TGTGCCAGCAGCCAAGATTCACGGACAGGGTTTTCACCCCTCCACTTT	CASSQDSRTGFSPLHF
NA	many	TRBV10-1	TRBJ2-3	TGCGCCAGCAGTGAGAGGTCCGAAGCGTACGATACGCAGTATTTT	CASSERSEAYDTQYF
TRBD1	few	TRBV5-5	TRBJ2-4	TGTGCCAGCAGCCCCTTGGCCGCAGGGGGCGCAGACATTCAGTACTTC	CASSPLAAGGADIQYF
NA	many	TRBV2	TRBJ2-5	TGTGCCAGCAGCGCGGGACTCCCCGGGATACAAGAGACCCAGTACTTC	CASSAGLPGIQETQYF
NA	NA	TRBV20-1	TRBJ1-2	TGCAGTGCTAGGATGCAGGGGACTGCTTTCTATGGCTACACCTTC	CSARMQGTAFYGYTF
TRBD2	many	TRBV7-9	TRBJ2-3	TGTGCCAGCAGCTTATACGGGAGGGGGGATACGCAGTATTTT	CASSLYGRGDTQYF
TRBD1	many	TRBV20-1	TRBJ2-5	TGCAGTGCTAGTACCCCCTCGAGACAGGGGGGTTTAGAGACCCAGTACTTC	CSASTPSRQGGLETQYF
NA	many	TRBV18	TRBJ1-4	TGTGCCAGCTCAGATGGACAGTTTAATGAAAAACTGTTTTTT	CASSDGQFNEKLFF
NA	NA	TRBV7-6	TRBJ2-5	TGTGCCAGCAGCTCGGGGGACTCCCAAGAGACCCAGTACTTC	CASSSGDSQETQYF
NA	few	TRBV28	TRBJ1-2	TGTGCCAGCAGTTTTGTGGTCTTCGATGGCTACACCTTC	CASSFVVFDGYTF
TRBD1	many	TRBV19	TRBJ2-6	TGTGCCAGTCACCCCCGGGACAGGGGGCCTTCTGGGGCCAACGTCCTGACTTTC	CASHPRDRGPSGANVLTF
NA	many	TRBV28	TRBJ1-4	TGTGCCAGCAGCAGCGGGGGCGGAACTAATGAAAAACTGTTTTTT	CASSSGGGTNEKLFF
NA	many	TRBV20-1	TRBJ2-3	TGCAGTATATCTAGGGGGGTGGGGGATACGCAGTATTTT	CSISRGVGDTQYF
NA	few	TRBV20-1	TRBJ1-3	TGCAGTGCCGCCGACAGCTTCTCTGGAAACACCATATATTTT	CSAADSFSGNTIYF
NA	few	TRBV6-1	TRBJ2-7	TGTGCCAGCAGTGTTTATTCTATCTACGGGCAGTACTTC	CASSVYSIYGQYF
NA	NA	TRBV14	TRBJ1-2	TGTGCCAGCAGCCAAGGCAGGCGCTATGGCTACACCTTC	CASSQGRRYGYTF
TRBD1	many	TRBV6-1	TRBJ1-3	TGTGCCAGCAGAACCGGGACAGCCCATGGTGGAAACACCATATATTTT	CASRTGTAHGGNTIYF
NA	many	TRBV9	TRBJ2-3	TGTGCCAGCAGCGTAGTGGGAGGGGGATGGTCCACAGATACGCAGTATTTT	CASSVVGGGWSTDTQYF
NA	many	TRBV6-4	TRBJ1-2	TGTGCCAGCAGTGACTCCGGAGAGGGTGGCTACACCTTC	CASSDSGEGGYTF
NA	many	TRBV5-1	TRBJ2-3	TGCGCCAGCAGCCAACAGGGAATGGCAGATACGCAGTATTTT	CASSQQGMADTQYF
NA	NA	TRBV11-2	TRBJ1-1	TGTGCCAGCAGCTTAGATGTAGGGTTATACACTGAAGCTTTCTTT	CASSLDVGLYTEAFF
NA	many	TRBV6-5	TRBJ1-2	TGTGCCAGCAGTTACGGGCAGGGCGGGTATGGCTACACCTTC	CASSYGQGGYGYTF
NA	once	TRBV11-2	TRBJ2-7	TGTGCCAGCAGTGCCCAGGGGTACGAGCAGTACTTC	CASSAQGYEQYF
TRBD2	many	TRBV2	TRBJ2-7	TGTGCCAGCAGAGAAGCGGGAGGGCCCGAGCAGTACTTC	CASREAGGPEQYF
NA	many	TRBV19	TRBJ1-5	TGTGCCAGTAGGAGAGATGGGGGGCAGCCCCAGCATTTT	CASRRDGGQPQHF
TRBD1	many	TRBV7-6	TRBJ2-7	TGTGCCAGCAGCTTAGGACAGGGCGGACCCTACGAGCAGTACTTC	CASSLGQGGPYEQYF
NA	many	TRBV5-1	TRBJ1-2	TGCGCCAGCAGCTTGGGGAGTCAGGTCTATGGCTACACCTTC	CASSLGSQVYGYTF
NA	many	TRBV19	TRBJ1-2	TGTGCCAGTAGGGGGCAGGGAAACTGTGGCTACACCTTC	CASRGQGNCGYTF
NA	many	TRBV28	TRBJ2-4	TGTGCCAGCAGTTTAGCCAGACTGATAGCCAAAAACATTCAGTACTTC	CASSLARLIAKNIQYF
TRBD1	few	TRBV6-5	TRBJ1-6	TGTGCCAGCAGTTCCGGGACAGGGGGGTCACCCCTCCACTTT	CASSSGTGGSPLHF
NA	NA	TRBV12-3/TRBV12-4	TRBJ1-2	TGTGCCAGCAGTCCGAATAACTATGGCTACACCTTC	CASSPNNYGYTF
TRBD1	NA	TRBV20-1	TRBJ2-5	TGCAGTGCTAGAGAAGGGACAGGCGGACAAGAGACCCAGTACTTC	CSAREGTGGQETQYF
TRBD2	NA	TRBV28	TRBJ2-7	TGTGCCAGCAGTTTAGCGGGAGGGCGGGGCGAGCAGTACTTC	CASSLAGGRGEQYF
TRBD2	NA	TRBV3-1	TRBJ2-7	TGTGCCAGCAGCCACAGCGGGAGCGGTTACGAGCAGTACTTC	CASSHSGSGYEQYF
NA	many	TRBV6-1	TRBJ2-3	TGTGCCACTAGCGTCCCCCCGAACGCAGATACGCAGTATTTT	CATSVPPNADTQYF
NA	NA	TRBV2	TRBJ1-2	TGTGCCAGCAGTGAAGAACTAGGGGTCGCGATTTGGTATGGCTACACCTTC	CASSEELGVAIWYGYTF
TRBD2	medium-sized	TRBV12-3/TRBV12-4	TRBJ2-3	TGTGCCAGCAGTTCCGGGGGGGGATATACGCAGTATTTT	CASSSGGGYTQYF
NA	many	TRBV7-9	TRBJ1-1	TGTGCCAGCAGCTTAGCAGCGGGATTTGGCACTGAAGCTTTCTTT	CASSLAAGFGTEAFF
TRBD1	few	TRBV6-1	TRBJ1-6	TGTGCCAGCAGTGGACAGGGTGATAATTCACCCCTCCACTTT	CASSGQGDNSPLHF